The clone carrying this T cell receptor beta chain was seen at least ten times. Its antigen is undetermined. The ends were cut back, 0 bases at V and 5 bases at J, with 4 bases in the middle. This CDR3 has 12 amino acids. CDR1 is ENHRY and CDR2 is SYGVKD in the germline V gene. The sample originates from a study of metastatic and nonmetastatic thyroid tumors. Across the whole study: Blood and tumor or nodule tissue repertoires from malignant and benign thyroid patients were compared.

Findings of the study overall: Within blood and tumor, benign nodules reportedly had significantly lower TCR beta diversity than malignant thyroid tumors did.

Prior to thyroid surgery, none of the patients had received any treatment. In the original workflow: Variation in CDR3 across clinicopathological groups served as the basis for constructing a distant-metastasis classifier in papillary thyroid cancer. TCRdb redid the clone calls on the PCR reads using MiXCR. TCRdb's processing, not the study's, gives the V and J calls here. Among roughly 40,000 clones listed, approximately 20% were seen once. The receptor comes from a female donor with papillary thyroid cancer or a benign thyroid nodule (not recorded which). Some clones in this sample may be carry-over from other donors' samples. This chain uses TRBV10-3 with TRBJ2-5; D is undetermined. Sequenced: tumor tissue. The CDR3 DNA is TGTGCCATCAGTGAGTCTGCGGAGACCCAGTACTTC. Translation: CAISESAETQYF.